The present entry profiles one T cell receptor beta chain with its context. CDR1 and CDR2 from the germline V gene are LNHDA and SQIVND (reference sequence). The CDR3 extends over 17 amino acids. Trimming left V 3 bases short and J 0 bases short, with 15 bases between. This specimen comes from a study of blood T cell repertoires in COVID-19. Profiling relied on immunoSEQ multiplex PCR, and the TCRdb table lists in-frame clones only, not all of them. Counted here are roughly 230,000 clones, about 80% occurring once; the ten biggest clones make up around 4.4%. This sequence joins TRBV19 and TRBJ1-5; TRBD1 is a possible D gene (5 bases). Sequenced input: peripheral blood. The receptor was derived from a man aged 45 to 65 with active or convalescent COVID-19. The CDR3 loop reads CASSIIFGGGSNQPQHF. CDR3 DNA sequence: TGTGCCAGTAGTATCATATTCGGGGGAGGTAGCAATCAGCCCCAGCATTTT.